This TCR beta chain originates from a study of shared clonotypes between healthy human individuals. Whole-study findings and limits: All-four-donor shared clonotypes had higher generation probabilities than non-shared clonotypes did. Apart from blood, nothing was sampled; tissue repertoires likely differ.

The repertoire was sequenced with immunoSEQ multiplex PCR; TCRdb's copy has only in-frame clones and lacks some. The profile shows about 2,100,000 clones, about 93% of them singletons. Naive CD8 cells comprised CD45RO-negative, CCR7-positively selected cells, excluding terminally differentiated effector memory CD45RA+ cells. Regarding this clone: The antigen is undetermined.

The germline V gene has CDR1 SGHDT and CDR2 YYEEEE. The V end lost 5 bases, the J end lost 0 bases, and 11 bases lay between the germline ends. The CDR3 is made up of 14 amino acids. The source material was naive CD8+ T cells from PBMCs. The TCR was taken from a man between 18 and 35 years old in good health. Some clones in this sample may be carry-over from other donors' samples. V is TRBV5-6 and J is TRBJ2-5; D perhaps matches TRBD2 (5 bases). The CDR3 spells CASRGRVYQETQYF. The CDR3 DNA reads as TGTGCCAGCAGAGGGCGGGTATACCAAGAGACCCAGTACTTC.